This TCR beta chain was documented in a study of cytomegalovirus exposure and HLA in healthy donors. Study as a whole: Findings of an earlier analysis included over 95 million unique TCR beta sequences from 200 million or so T cells. For the roughly 370 genotyped donors, around 76% fell within the Caucasian-associated ancestry cluster. Study conclusions and caveats: Most TCR sequences were rare, but some public TCRs occurred in many donors.

The junction had 4 bases not matched to a gene; V was cut back by 1 base and J by 11 bases. The CDR3 contains 12 residues. The germline gives CDR1 MDHEN, CDR2 SYDVKM. This PCR relied on a set of 60 Vbeta primers and 13 Jbeta primers. Per the authors' pipeline: The authors later counted approximately 80 million unique TCR beta chains, roughly 10 million of them shared. Here immunoSEQ multiplex PCR was the method, and the copy in TCRdb shows in-frame clones only, minus some. V, J and clone size derive from that table, while D and trimming were established from the DNA sequence. This table has roughly 100,000 clones, around 69% appearing once. The sample holds a few counts of this clone. Its specificity is not known.

The sequencing input was PBMCs. The sequence was collected from a woman aged 55 to 70 in good health and CMV-seropositive. V is TRBV28 and J is TRBJ1-1; 7 bases line up with TRBD1. The CDR3 DNA is TGTGCCAGCAGTTTATACAGGGGAGGCGCTTTCTTT. Translation: CASSLYRGGAFF.